Listed here are 2 T cell receptor beta chains from one sample, sequenced in a study of beta chain features in type 1 diabetes. Study results and limitations: Shortening of TCRB CDR3s, moderate but significant, appeared in all four CD4+ subsets of Type 1 diabetes patients.

The antigens for these receptors are not known. The investigators reverse transcribed all of the isolated RNA, so they sequenced expressed TCRB transcripts. The data were produced by immunoSEQ multiplex PCR, yet TCRdb's version contains in-frame clones alone and is incomplete. The data show about 150,000 clones, around a tenth seen once. Input material: central memory CD4+ T cells from blood. The receptors derive from a man aged 25-45 years with type 1 diabetes.

This clone was found a few times. This sequence joins TRBV9 and TRBJ2-1; the D gene is possibly TRBD2 (6 bases). The CDR3 runs to 17 residues. Trimming took 4 bases from V and 4 from J, leaving 21 bases between them. Germline V gene lookup returns CDR1 SGDLS and CDR2 YYNGEE. This chain's CDR3 is CASSRRGGQGAYNEQFF. The DNA of the CDR3 is TGTGCCAGCAGCAGGCGCGGAGGGCAGGGAGCGTACAATGAGCAGTTCTTC.

This clone was found a few times. The chain uses TRBV27 and TRBJ2-2, with D hard to call. V gave up 6 bases and J gave up 7 bases, with 12 bases separating them. Germline CDR1 and CDR2: MNHEY and SMNVEV (reference sequence). This CDR3 has 13 amino acids. CDR3 amino acids: CASRTSFGGELFF. The CDR3 nucleotides are TGTGCCAGCAGAACGAGCTTTGGCGGGGAGCTGTTTTTT.